This T cell receptor (beta chain) was profiled in a study of cytomegalovirus exposure and HLA in healthy donors. Study context: From donors who were HLA-typed, an early data release held 80 million to 95 million unique TCRs.

Primers: 60 Vbeta forward and 13 Jbeta reverse. Data came from immunoSEQ multiplex PCR; TCRdb stores just in-frame clones and leaves some out. This table lists over 65,000 clones. The sequencing sample was made of PBMCs. The receptor was isolated from a man between 25 and 39 years old in good health and CMV-seronegative.

The CDR3, as DNA: TGTGCCAGCAGTAGCGGATACCCCTACAATGAGCAGTTCTTC. Translated: CASSSGYPYNEQFF. V and J are TRBV6-5 and TRBJ2-1; possible D gene TRBD2, 5 bases. CDR3 length: 14 residues. Trimming stripped 5 bases from V and 2 bases from J, with 10 bases between. Germline V gene lookup returns CDR1 MNHEY and CDR2 SVGAGI.